This T cell receptor beta chain was sequenced in a study of sequential checkpoint blockade in melanoma. Study background: After both sequences, patients received maintenance nivolumab.

Treatment specified: randomized to nivolumab then ipilimumab (arm A) or the reverse (arm B). The protocol was immunoSEQ multiplex PCR, while the TCRdb copy is restricted to in-frame clones and leaves out a portion. The repertoire consists of 17,000 or so clones, with around 69% occurring once and the leading ten covering 20% to 25%. The length of the CDR3 is 15 residues. V lost 7 bases and J 0 bases, leaving 13 bases between the germline ends. Per the germline V gene, CDR1 is MNHEY and CDR2 is SVGAGI. This clonotype was sampled from a human donor with melanoma. The sample in question was CD8+ T cells sorted from blood (inferred from file names), obtained from a patient given nivolumab and ipilimumab in sequence. This chain links TRBV6-5 with TRBJ2-1; D ambiguous. Written as DNA, the CDR3 is TGTGCCAGCAAAGGAGAATTAAGCTCCTACAATGAGCAGTTCTTC. Translation: CASKGELSSYNEQFF.